A single sample is the source of the 22 T cell receptor beta chains below, sequenced in a study of radiotherapy plus CTLA-4 blockade in lung cancer. Sequencing used immunoSEQ multiplex PCR; TCRdb keeps in-frame clones, though not all of them. In the table there are roughly 66,000 clones, about 80% of which are singletons. The material sequenced was peripheral blood, taken from a patient treated with radiotherapy plus ipilimumab. These receptors came from a human donor with non-small cell lung cancer who had a partial response to radiotherapy plus ipilimumab.

A note on this clone: Since the CDR3 does not end with the conserved phenylalanine or tryptophan, this likely comes from a read error. No DNA is shown, since the ends of the CDR3 on it are uncertain; the CDR3 is the one TCRdb lists. The gene calls are TRBV2 and TRBJ1-2; the D call in the table, TRBD1, was not verified against the DNA. A total of 12 residues make up the CDR3, ends included. Germline CDR1 is SNHLY and CDR2 is FYNNEI. The CDR3 region is CASSEAGGQTGL.

The chain carries TRBV9 and TRBJ1-2; TRBD1 might be the D (5 bases). The CDR3 extends over 16 amino acids. Germline V CDR1 and CDR2: SGDLS, YYNGEE. V gave up 0 bases and J gave up 5 bases, with 17 bases separating them. The CDR3 region is CASSVAQQATFYGYTF. CDR3 bases: TGTGCCAGCAGCGTAGCCCAACAGGCTACGTTTTATGGCTACACCTTC.

The chain recombines TRBV9 with TRBJ1-1, with unresolved D. CDR3 length equals 14 residues. Germline V gene sequence: CDR1 SGDLS, CDR2 YYNGEE. Between the trimmed V and J ends, which lost 0 bases and 2 bases, there was a span of 8 bases. CDR3 protein: CASSVGQKNTEAFF. The CDR3 region has the DNA TGTGCCAGCAGCGTAGGACAAAAAAACACTGAAGCTTTCTTT.

The CDR3 protein is CASSEQPGVDYTF. CDR3 DNA sequence: TGTGCCAGCAGTGAACAACCAGGGGTGGACTACACCTTC. The genes are TRBV25-1 and TRBJ1-2; perhaps TRBD1 as D (6 bases). The CDR3 contains 13 residues. CDR1 and CDR2 (germline): MGHDK, SYGVNS. V was pared by 2 bases and J by 10 bases, with 14 bases between.

V usage is TRBV2 and J usage is TRBJ1-2, with no clear D. The V gene lost 4 bases and the J gene lost 8 bases, with 20 bases spanning the gap. The CDR3 loop spans 15 amino acids. The V gene's germline CDR1 is SNHLY and CDR2 FYNNEI. The CDR3 DNA follows: TGTGCCAGCAGTGGACCGGGAGCGGGTTTGGAAGGCTACACCTTC. It specifies CASSGPGAGLEGYTF.

The chain links TRBV30 to TRBJ2-1; 7 bases fit TRBD2. V lost 5 bases and J lost 11; bases outside the gene matches: 6. The germline CDR1 and CDR2 sequences are GTSNPN and SVGIG (reference sequence). The CDR3 is 11 residues long. CDR3 DNA sequence: TGTGCCTGGGAACGGACTAGACAGCAGTTCTTC. Translated: CAWERTRQQFF. The full variable domain, its missing parts supplied by reference TRBV30 and TRBJ2-1, is SQTIHQWPATLVQPVGSPLSLECTVEGTSNPNLYWYRQAAGRGLQLLFYSVGIGQISSEVPQNLSASRPQDRQFILSSKKLLLSDSGFYLCAWERTRQQFFGPGTRLTVL.

The sample holds one count of this clone. The chain carries TRBV25-1 and TRBJ1-4, with 9 bases fitting TRBD1. CDR1 and CDR2 from the germline V gene are MGHDK and SYGVNS. CDR3 length: 16 residues. V shed 0 bases, J shed 5 bases, and the junction held 4 bases outside the gene matches. CDR3 nucleotides: TGTGCCAGCAGTGAATATGTTGGGACAGGGAATGAAAAACTGTTTTTT. Protein product: CASSEYVGTGNEKLFF.

CDR3 amino acids: CASSTPGGTGANVLTF. The CDR3 nucleotides are TGTGCCAGCAGCACCCCAGGGGGGACAGGGGCCAACGTCCTGACTTTC. V gene TRBV9 combines with J gene TRBJ2-6; maybe TRBD1 (7 bases). This CDR3 contains 16 residues. The germline V and J ends were trimmed by 4 bases and 4 bases, with 15 bases remaining between them. Germline CDR1 SGDLS, CDR2 YYNGEE.

The chain carries TRBV19 and TRBJ1-1; TRBD1 agrees at 8 bases. Trimming took 6 bases from V and 6 from J; bases not matched to a gene: 9. CDR1 is LNHDA, CDR2 SQIVND, per germline (reference sequence). The CDR3 has 14 residues. The CDR3 reads CASRYPGGKAEAFF. The CDR3 nucleotides are TGTGCCAGTAGATACCCAGGGGGCAAGGCTGAAGCTTTCTTT.

The sample holds a few counts of this clone. The chain couples TRBV5-1 to TRBJ2-1, with 12 bases identical to TRBD1. Germline values: CDR1 SGHRS, CDR2 YFSETQ. Germline trimming cut 5 bases from V and 6 bases from J; bases unmatched to any gene: 6. There are 15 residues in the CDR3. The CDR3 DNA reads TGCGCCAGCAGACCCGGGACAGGGGGCCTCAATGAGCAGTTCTTC. Translating gives CASRPGTGGLNEQFF.

This clone was recorded once. V is TRBV11-2 and J is TRBJ2-7; 7 bases match TRBD2. CDR1 is SGHAT, CDR2 FQNNGV, per germline. Unmatched junction bases numbered 3, after V lost 1 base and J lost 0 bases. This CDR3 contains 15 residues. CDR3 in DNA: TGTGCCAGCAGCTTAGTCGGCGGGAGCTCCTACGAGCAGTACTTC. It yields the protein CASSLVGGSSYEQYF.

The chain is built from TRBV18 and TRBJ1-5; D perhaps matches TRBD1 (6 bases). V was pared by 1 base and J by 4 bases, with 14 bases between. From germline, CDR1 is KGHSH and CDR2 LQKENI. CDR3 size: 16 residues. This CDR3 is CASSPRAGEGNQPQHF. The CDR3 DNA follows: TGTGCCAGCTCACCACGGGCAGGGGAGGGGAATCAGCCCCAGCATTTT. The variable domain in full, completed from reference TRBV18 and TRBJ1-5, reads NAGVMQNPRHLVRRRGQEARLRCSPMKGHSHVYWYRQLPEEGLKFMVYLQKENIIDESGMPKERFSAEFPKEGPSILRIQQVVRGDSAAYFCASSPRAGEGNQPQHFGDGTRLSIL.

This clone showed up just a few times. The rearrangement links TRBV4-1 to TRBJ2-2; 9 nucleotides align to TRBD1. Germline V gene lookup returns CDR1 MGHRA and CDR2 YSYEKL. Losses at the gene ends were 2 bases for V and 6 bases for J; bases not matched to a gene: 7. The CDR3 is 16 residues long. This CDR3 is CASSQPKGTGPGELFF. As DNA, the CDR3 is TGCGCCAGCAGCCAACCGAAGGGGACAGGGCCCGGGGAGCTGTTTTTT.

The rearrangement uses TRBV6-5 and TRBJ1-5; TRBD1 agrees at 9 bases. The length of the CDR3 is 14 residues. The junction had 5 bases not matched to a gene; V was cut back by 6 bases and J by 5 bases. Germline CDR1 reads MNHEY; CDR2 reads SVGAGI. For the CDR3, the DNA is TGTGCCAGCAGAATCACAGGGGGCCATCAGCCCCAGCATTTT. It specifies CASRITGGHQPQHF.

This rearrangement joins TRBV6-1 to TRBJ2-3; 8 bases fit TRBD2. The trim removed 10 bases at V and 2 bases at J, leaving 11 bases unmatched. The germline gives CDR1 MNHNS, CDR2 SASEGT. The CDR3 covers 15 residues. The CDR3 loop is CANQGVAGHTDTQYF. The CDR3 nucleotides are TGTGCCAACCAAGGGGTAGCGGGACACACAGATACGCAGTATTTT.

The chain carries TRBV5-5 and TRBJ2-5; D is unresolved. Germline V gene sequence: CDR1 SGHKS, CDR2 YYEKEE (reference sequence). CDR3 length equals 12 residues. Trimming cost V 1 base and J 4 bases, with 5 bases left between them. CDR3 sequence reads: CASSLFRETQYF. The CDR3 DNA is TGTGCCAGCAGCTTGTTCCGAGAGACCCAGTACTTC.

This sequence joins TRBV11-2 and TRBJ2-1, with D maybe TRBD2 (5 bases). Deletions cut 5 bases from V and 0 bases from J, with 17 bases between. CDR3 length equals 17 residues. Germline V lookup: CDR1 SGHAT, CDR2 FQNNGV. CDR3 bases: TGTGCCAGCAGCACCGAAAGAGCGGCTAGCTCCTACAATGAGCAGTTCTTC. Protein product: CASSTERAASSYNEQFF.

The chain joins TRBV5-1 to TRBJ2-1; weak D call: TRBD2 (7 bases). V lost 7 bases and J lost 3, with 11 bases in between. CDR3 length: 13 residues. Looked up from germline, CDR1 is SGHRS and CDR2 is YFSETQ. CDR3 loop: CASGGGSYNEQFF. For the CDR3, the DNA is TGCGCCAGCGGGGGGGGCAGCTACAATGAGCAGTTCTTC.

This sequence joins TRBV29-1 and TRBJ2-1; 11 positions match TRBD2. Trimming removed 5 bases from V and 4 bases from J; junction bases left unmatched: 10. In germline, CDR1 is SQVTM, CDR2 ANQGSEA. This CDR3 is built from 16 residues. The CDR3 sequence: CSVRGRTSGFYNEQFF. CDR3 bases: TGCAGCGTTCGTGGTCGGACTAGCGGGTTTTACAATGAGCAGTTCTTC.

The chain carries TRBV29-1 and TRBJ1-2, with 7 bases lining up with TRBD1. The CDR3 loop spans 15 amino acids. Germline values: CDR1 SQVTM, CDR2 ANQGSEA. V lost 4 bases and J lost 2; bases outside the gene matches: 10. The CDR3 DNA reads as TGCAGCGTTGGGTTTCCGGGACAGAGAAACTATGGCTACACCTTC. Its protein is CSVGFPGQRNYGYTF. The full variable domain, rest sourced from reference TRBV29-1 and TRBJ1-2, is SAVISQKPSRDICQRGTSLTIQCQVDSQVTMMFWYRQQPGQSLTLIATANQGSEATYESGFVIDKFPISRPNLTFSTLTVSNMSPEDSSIYLCSVGFPGQRNYGYTFGSGTRLTVV.

The V call is TRBV7-3, the J call TRBJ2-2; maybe TRBD2 (6 bases). The V end lost 1 base, the J end lost 5 bases, and 17 bases lay between the germline ends. This CDR3 contains 17 residues. Per germline, CDR1 SGHTA and CDR2 FQGTGA. In DNA, the CDR3 is TGTGCCAGCAGCTTAAGGCGGGGCGCCCCGGGAACCGGGGAGCTGTTTTTT. Protein sequence: CASSLRRGAPGTGELFF.

This chain connects TRBV7-8 to TRBJ2-3; 8 bases match TRBD2. Germline V gene sequence: CDR1 SGHVS, CDR2 FQNEAQ. The CDR3 consists of 17 residues. V was pared by 5 bases and J by 5 bases, with 15 bases of the junction left unmatched. The CDR3 reads CASSLRRTSREGDTQYF. The CDR3 DNA reads as TGTGCCAGCAGCCTTCGCCGGACTAGCCGGGAGGGAGATACGCAGTATTTT.